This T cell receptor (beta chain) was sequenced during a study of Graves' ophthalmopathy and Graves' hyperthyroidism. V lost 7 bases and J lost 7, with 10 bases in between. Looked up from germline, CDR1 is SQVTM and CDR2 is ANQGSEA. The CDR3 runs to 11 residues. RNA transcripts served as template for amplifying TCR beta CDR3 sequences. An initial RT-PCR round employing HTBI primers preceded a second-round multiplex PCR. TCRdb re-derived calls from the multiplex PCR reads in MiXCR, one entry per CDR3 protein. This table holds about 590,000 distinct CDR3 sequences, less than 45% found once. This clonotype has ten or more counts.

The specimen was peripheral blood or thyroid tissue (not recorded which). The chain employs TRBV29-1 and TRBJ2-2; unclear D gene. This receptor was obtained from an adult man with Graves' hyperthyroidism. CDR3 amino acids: CSGGQVGELFF. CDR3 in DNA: TGCAGCGGGGGTCAGGTCGGGGAGCTGTTTTTT.